A selection of T cell receptor beta chains follows, all from one sample in a study of blood T cells in healthy people across ages. MiXCR, run by TCRdb on the 5' RACE reads, gives a single entry per CDR3 protein. The sample has about 900,000 distinct CDR3 sequences, about 48% seen once. Sample: blood. These receptors came from a man between 25 and 39 years old in good health. Both conserved end residues are part of each CDR3. Only some rows state a clone size, as once, few, many or a class for expanded clones.

cdr3_aa: CASSQDLDRLTGEQYF
clone_size: -
cdr3_length: 16
v_call: TRBV4-3
j_call: TRBJ2-7

cdr3_aa: CASSPPSARSYEQYF
clone_size: few
cdr3_length: 15
v_call: TRBV9
j_call: TRBJ2-7

cdr3_aa: CASSLNPSTGAGNTIYF
clone_size: -
cdr3_length: 17
v_call: TRBV18
j_call: TRBJ1-3

cdr3_aa: CSAYQGANEKLFF
clone_size: -
cdr3_length: 13
v_call: TRBV20-1
j_call: TRBJ1-4

cdr3_aa: CSVKDSNQPQHF
clone_size: many
cdr3_length: 12
v_call: TRBV29-1
j_call: TRBJ1-5

cdr3_aa: CASSQGRGLSGANVLTF
clone_size: few
cdr3_length: 17
v_call: TRBV4-3
j_call: TRBJ2-6

cdr3_aa: CASSRGDLGTQYF
clone_size: -
cdr3_length: 13
v_call: TRBV7-9
j_call: TRBJ2-3

cdr3_aa: CSARDRGGGTVPSSYNEQFF
clone_size: -
cdr3_length: 20
v_call: TRBV20-1
j_call: TRBJ2-1

cdr3_aa: CASSSTQLPNEQFF
clone_size: many
cdr3_length: 14
v_call: TRBV12-3/TRBV12-4
j_call: TRBJ2-1

cdr3_aa: CATSLGRAVYETQYF
clone_size: -
cdr3_length: 15
v_call: TRBV5-1
j_call: TRBJ2-5

cdr3_aa: CASSRQDSPLHF
clone_size: -
cdr3_length: 12
v_call: TRBV7-9
j_call: TRBJ1-6

cdr3_aa: CASMGRGMNTEAFF
clone_size: -
cdr3_length: 14
v_call: TRBV25-1
j_call: TRBJ1-1

cdr3_aa: CASSQFPGGGSNEQFF
clone_size: -
cdr3_length: 16
v_call: TRBV4-1
j_call: TRBJ2-1

cdr3_aa: CASSQVWETQYF
clone_size: -
cdr3_length: 12
v_call: TRBV4-1
j_call: TRBJ2-5

cdr3_aa: CASSRRRIASTDTQYF
clone_size: few
cdr3_length: 16
v_call: TRBV7-2
j_call: TRBJ2-3

cdr3_aa: CASSLGLAGGRGSQYF
clone_size: -
cdr3_length: 16
v_call: TRBV5-5
j_call: TRBJ2-5

cdr3_aa: CASSLVVGIETQYF
clone_size: -
cdr3_length: 14
v_call: TRBV5-1
j_call: -

cdr3_aa: CASRGTVSGNTIYF
clone_size: -
cdr3_length: 14
v_call: TRBV2
j_call: TRBJ1-3

cdr3_aa: CASSSGRTGASETQYF
clone_size: -
cdr3_length: 16
v_call: TRBV5-1
j_call: TRBJ2-5

cdr3_aa: CSAYGIEQYF
clone_size: few
cdr3_length: 10
v_call: TRBV20-1
j_call: TRBJ2-5

cdr3_aa: CASSSPGQNTGELFF
clone_size: -
cdr3_length: 15
v_call: TRBV19
j_call: TRBJ2-2

cdr3_aa: CSAREGQGPKNIQYF
clone_size: -
cdr3_length: 15
v_call: TRBV20-1
j_call: TRBJ2-4

cdr3_aa: CSGRQFYSNQPQHF
clone_size: many
cdr3_length: 14
v_call: TRBV29-1
j_call: TRBJ1-5

cdr3_aa: CASSQGTVSYNEQFF
clone_size: -
cdr3_length: 15
v_call: TRBV3-1
j_call: TRBJ2-1

cdr3_aa: CASSLEASSNQPQHF
clone_size: -
cdr3_length: 15
v_call: TRBV5-1
j_call: TRBJ1-5

cdr3_aa: CASSQDSLGVRSSYEQYF
clone_size: -
cdr3_length: 18
v_call: TRBV4-1
j_call: TRBJ2-7

cdr3_aa: CASSDSGTKPYEQYF
clone_size: few
cdr3_length: 15
v_call: TRBV10-2
j_call: TRBJ2-7

cdr3_aa: CASSQPRTGTEAFF
clone_size: -
cdr3_length: 14
v_call: TRBV4-1
j_call: TRBJ1-1

cdr3_aa: CASSRLSGTYDYGYTF
clone_size: -
cdr3_length: 16
v_call: TRBV27
j_call: TRBJ1-2

cdr3_aa: CASSPRQGGFSSYGYTF
clone_size: -
cdr3_length: 17
v_call: TRBV7-8
j_call: TRBJ1-2

cdr3_aa: CASSAPGQQYF
clone_size: -
cdr3_length: 11
v_call: TRBV7-2
j_call: TRBJ2-5

cdr3_aa: CASSPGPLGRANTGELFF
clone_size: few
cdr3_length: 18
v_call: TRBV7-2
j_call: TRBJ2-2

cdr3_aa: CASRANPTAQFYTF
clone_size: -
cdr3_length: 14
v_call: TRBV27
j_call: TRBJ1-2

cdr3_aa: CASSLAGLVADTQYF
clone_size: -
cdr3_length: 15
v_call: TRBV7-9
j_call: TRBJ2-3

cdr3_aa: CASSLTREAFF
clone_size: few
cdr3_length: 11
v_call: TRBV12-3/TRBV12-4
j_call: TRBJ1-1

cdr3_aa: CASSASGGWTDTQYF
clone_size: -
cdr3_length: 15
v_call: TRBV6-5
j_call: TRBJ2-3

cdr3_aa: CASSFWRGGATDTQYF
clone_size: few
cdr3_length: 16
v_call: TRBV12-3/TRBV12-4
j_call: TRBJ2-3

cdr3_aa: CASSQDWGPTDGYTF
clone_size: few
cdr3_length: 15
v_call: TRBV14
j_call: TRBJ1-2

cdr3_aa: CASSKAGGIDTQYF
clone_size: -
cdr3_length: 14
v_call: TRBV12-3/TRBV12-4
j_call: TRBJ2-3

cdr3_aa: CASSQAGLYSYEQYF
clone_size: -
cdr3_length: 15
v_call: TRBV6-1
j_call: TRBJ2-7

cdr3_aa: CASHRRETPQETQYF
clone_size: -
cdr3_length: 15
v_call: TRBV5-1
j_call: TRBJ2-5

cdr3_aa: CSADSGGPYYEQYF
clone_size: few
cdr3_length: 14
v_call: TRBV20-1
j_call: -

cdr3_aa: CASSLGAPGANEQFF
clone_size: -
cdr3_length: 15
v_call: TRBV11-2
j_call: TRBJ2-1

cdr3_aa: CASSQPTGSSGGAFYNEQFF
clone_size: -
cdr3_length: 20
v_call: TRBV28
j_call: TRBJ2-1

cdr3_aa: CATSGGGWEREAQYF
clone_size: once
cdr3_length: 15
v_call: TRBV24-1
j_call: TRBJ2-5

cdr3_aa: CASSLGIFLYGTGGQETQYF
clone_size: -
cdr3_length: 20
v_call: TRBV5-1
j_call: TRBJ2-5

cdr3_aa: CASSSGTSEGETQYF
clone_size: few
cdr3_length: 15
v_call: TRBV13
j_call: TRBJ2-5

cdr3_aa: CASRKNGQLSNQPQHF
clone_size: -
cdr3_length: 16
v_call: TRBV27
j_call: TRBJ1-5